The 32 T cell receptor beta chains presented below share a single source sample, sequenced in a study of OX40 agonist ivuxolimab in advanced cancers. The assay was immunoSEQ multiplex PCR, and TCRdb's table has in-frame clones only and misses some. The table has about 62,000 clones, around 79% seen once. Specimen: CD4+ or CD8+ T cells sorted from blood, collected in a trial of the OX40 agonist ivuxolimab. These receptors originate from an adult with an advanced solid tumor such as melanoma, head and neck, liver or kidney cancer.

The rearrangement uses TRBV19 and TRBJ2-5, with no clear D. The better agreement between TRBJ2-7 and the DNA end casts doubt on the J call. From germline, CDR1 is LNHDA and CDR2 SQIVND (reference sequence). The CDR3 totals 13 residues. The CDR3 DNA sequence: TGTGCCAGTAGTATTTACTTAAGCTACGAGCAGTACTTC. This sequence encodes CASSIYLSYEQYF.

This clone was counted a single time. The chain combines TRBV5-5 with TRBJ1-1; possible D gene TRBD1, 6 bases. This CDR3 contains 13 residues. Per the germline V gene, CDR1 is SGHKS and CDR2 is YYEKEE (reference sequence). V was trimmed by 4 bases and J by 5 bases, leaving 12 bases between them. CDR3 nucleotide sequence: TGTGCCAGCAGCGGGGGGCCCGGGACTGAAGCTTTCTTT. It encodes CASSGGPGTEAFF.

The chain uses TRBV4-1 and TRBJ2-1; D remains unclear. CDR1 and CDR2 (germline): MGHRA, YSYEKL. The CDR3 is 12 residues long. Trimming took 0 bases from V and 7 from J, leaving 4 bases between them. The CDR3 is CASSQERNEQFF. The CDR3 DNA reads TGCGCCAGCAGCCAAGAGAGGAATGAGCAGTTCTTC.

The chain uses TRBV2 and TRBJ1-2, with D maybe TRBD1 (5 bases). The CDR3 runs to 14 residues. V was clipped by 5 bases and J by 8 bases, with 18 bases between them. Germline V gives CDR1 SNHLY, CDR2 FYNNEI. The CDR3 loop is CASSPGPGTGGYTF. CDR3 nucleotides: TGTGCCAGCAGTCCGGGACCCGGAACGGGGGGCTACACCTTC.

V and J are TRBV6-1 and TRBJ2-2; no reliable D call. With 6 bases removed from V and 4 bases from J, the gap between germline ends came to 6 bases. The CDR3 has 12 residues. Germline CDR1 and CDR2: MNHNS and SASEGT. The CDR3: CASSSVTGELFF. The CDR3 DNA follows: TGTGCCAGCAGCTCGGTCACCGGGGAGCTGTTTTTT.

This chain links TRBV6-1 with TRBJ2-7, with D possibly TRBD1 on 8 matching bases. The CDR3 has 15 amino acids. V lost 5 bases to trimming and J lost 3 bases, with 17 bases between them. In germline, CDR1 is MNHNS, CDR2 SASEGT. CDR3 amino acids: CASSPRTGRDYEQYF. In nucleotides, the CDR3 is TGTGCCAGCAGTCCTCGGACAGGGAGGGACTACGAGCAGTACTTC.

The rearrangement joins TRBV5-1 to TRBJ2-7; tentative D call: TRBD1 (6 bases). Germline V gene sequence: CDR1 SGHRS, CDR2 YFSETQ. The CDR3 loop spans 16 amino acids. Deletions cut 3 bases from V and 3 bases from J, with 19 bases between. CDR3 sequence: CASSSSYRDPFYEQYF. CDR3 nucleotides: TGCGCCAGCAGCTCGTCTTACAGGGATCCCTTCTACGAGCAGTACTTC.

The chain is built from TRBV10-3 and TRBJ1-3, with TRBD1 matching 7 bases. The CDR3 is 15 amino acids. V dropped 3 bases and J dropped 3; count of bases not matched to a gene: 5. Germline-derived CDR1 and CDR2 are ENHRY and SYGVKD. The CDR3 here is CAISDTGVFGNTIYF. In DNA form, the CDR3 reads TGTGCCATCAGTGATACAGGGGTTTTTGGAAACACCATATATTTT.

The V and J genes are TRBV7-2 and TRBJ2-2; D gene ambiguous. Germline assignment: CDR1 SGHTA and CDR2 FQGNSA. CDR3 length equals 13 residues. V dropped 7 bases and J dropped 9 bases, with 15 bases sitting between them. CDR3 amino acids: CASTPARARELFF. CDR3 in DNA: TGTGCCAGCACCCCCGCAAGGGCTCGGGAGCTGTTTTTT.

The rearrangement uses TRBV19 and TRBJ2-2; no clear D. The CDR3 is 13 residues long. Trimming removed 2 bases from V and 3 bases from J, with 4 bases in between. CDR1 is LNHDA and CDR2 is SQIVND in the germline V gene (reference sequence). DNA of the CDR3: TGTGCCAGTAGTATATATTACACCGGGGAGCTGTTTTTT. This codes for CASSIYYTGELFF.

This clone was observed once. V is TRBV30 and J is TRBJ1-2; D is perhaps TRBD1 (5 bases). Germline CDR1 reads GTSNPN; CDR2 reads SVGIG (reference sequence). The CDR3 is 13 residues long. V was pared by 5 bases and J by 5 bases, with 15 bases between. Here the CDR3 reads CAWRQQVGYGYTF. CDR3 coding DNA: TGTGCCTGGCGCCAACAGGTGGGGTATGGCTACACCTTC.

The rearrangement joins TRBV4-3 to TRBJ2-7; maybe TRBD1 (6 bases). Trimming cost V 0 bases and J 6 bases, with 18 bases left between them. The CDR3 loop spans 16 amino acids. The germline gives CDR1 LGHNA, CDR2 YSLEER. DNA for the CDR3: TGCGCCAGCAGCCAAGATCTTGGCCAGGGGCGGCGCGAGCAGTACTTC. It translates to CASSQDLGQGRREQYF.

The chain employs TRBV7-3 and TRBJ2-3; D might be TRBD2 (7 bases). Germline lookup yields CDR1 SGHTA and CDR2 FQGTGA. The CDR3 is made up of 16 amino acids. V gave up 1 base and J gave up 4 bases, with 15 bases separating them. Here the CDR3 reads CASSLRGGLPPDTQYF. The DNA for the CDR3 is TGTGCCAGCAGCTTAAGGGGGGGCCTACCCCCAGATACGCAGTATTTT. Full variable domain (rest looked up from reference TRBV7-3 and TRBJ2-3): GAGVSQTPSNKVTEKGKYVELRCDPISGHTALYWYRQSLGQGPEFLIYFQGTGAADDSGLPNDRFFAVRPEGSVSTLKIQRTERGDSAVYLCASSLRGGLPPDTQYFGPGTRLTVL.

The rearrangement joins TRBV28 to TRBJ2-1; D unclear. The CDR3 is 11 amino acids. The V end lost 1 base, the J end lost 13 bases, and 8 bases lay between the germline ends. Germline V CDR1 and CDR2: MDHEN, SYDVKM. The chain's CDR3 is CASSLLDVQFF. In DNA, the CDR3 is TGTGCCAGCAGTTTATTAGATGTTCAGTTCTTC.

The chain combines TRBV28 with TRBJ1-2; a possible D gene is TRBD1 (5 bases). V lost 3 bases to trimming and J lost 6 bases, with 14 bases between them. This CDR3 contains 14 residues. The germline V gene has CDR1 MDHEN and CDR2 SYDVKM. CDR3 region: CASSLGGGFDGYTF. The CDR3 nucleotides read TGTGCCAGCAGTTTGGGGGGAGGGTTCGATGGCTACACCTTC.

This chain joins TRBV9 and TRBJ2-3, with 10 bases that match TRBD1. V lost 4 bases to trimming and J lost 5 bases; unmatched junction nucleotides: 4. The CDR3 contains 14 residues. The germline CDR1 and CDR2 sequences are SGDLS and YYNGEE. The CDR3 DNA reads as TGTGCCAGCAGCCTAGGACAGGGGGGAGATACGCAGTATTTT. Amino acid sequence: CASSLGQGGDTQYF.

V gene TRBV5-5 combines with J gene TRBJ2-7; tentatively, D is TRBD2 (6 bases). Trimming cost V 4 bases and J 5 bases, with 16 bases left between them. The CDR3 is 14 residues long. The germline V gene has CDR1 SGHKS and CDR2 YYEKEE (reference sequence). CDR3: CASSLGGGGNEQYF. For the CDR3, the DNA is TGTGCCAGCAGCCTCGGGGGAGGTGGAAACGAGCAGTACTTC.

This chain joins TRBV29-1 and TRBJ2-2; tentative D call: TRBD2 (7 bases). Trimming took 6 bases from V and 5 from J, leaving 25 bases between them. There are 17 residues in the CDR3. Germline CDR1 reads SQVTM; CDR2 reads ANQGSEA. The CDR3 region is CSVPGGGRGVWTGELFF. Here the CDR3 DNA reads TGCAGCGTCCCCGGCGGGGGTAGGGGGGTGTGGACCGGGGAGCTGTTTTTT.

The chain combines TRBV6-5 with TRBJ2-7; a weak D match, TRBD2 (5 bases). The CDR3 totals 15 residues. V lost 0 bases and J lost 4, with 13 bases in between. Germline V CDR1 and CDR2: MNHEY, SVGAGI. CDR3 nucleotides: TGTGCCAGCAGTTACTCCTATCGGGGTGGGTACGAGCAGTACTTC. It is translated as CASSYSYRGGYEQYF.

V usage is TRBV7-9 and J usage is TRBJ2-1; 7 nucleotides agree with TRBD2. This CDR3 has 15 amino acids. CDR1 SEHNR and CDR2 FQNEAQ come from the germline V gene (reference sequence). The V segment lost 1 base and the J segment 8 bases; nucleotides outside the gene matches: 8. CDR3 nucleotides: TGTGCCAGCAGCTTAGTGCAAGCGGGGAGGGATGAGCAGTTCTTC. It codes for CASSLVQAGRDEQFF.

This chain uses TRBV5-4 with TRBJ2-2, with D hard to call. The CDR3 consists of 16 residues. Trimming took 0 bases from V and 1 from J, leaving 10 bases between them. The germline gives CDR1 SGHNT, CDR2 YYREEE (reference sequence). The CDR3 sequence: CASSLGGRMNTGELFF. For the CDR3, the DNA is TGTGCCAGCAGCTTGGGAGGCCGGATGAACACCGGGGAGCTGTTTTTT.

This clone was seen only a few times. The V and J genes are TRBV9 and TRBJ1-1; D possibly corresponds to TRBD1 (5 bases). V lost 4 bases, J lost 1 base, and 8 bases lay in between. The CDR3 is 13 amino acids. Germline assignment: CDR1 SGDLS and CDR2 YYNGEE. The CDR3 bases are TGTGCCAGCAGCCCAGGGACGAACACTGAAGCTTTCTTT. Translating gives CASSPGTNTEAFF.

The J gene is TRBJ2-1, the V gene TRBV7-3; D is ambiguous. The CDR3 consists of 17 residues. The V gene lost 0 bases and the J gene lost 0 bases, with 12 bases spanning the gap. CDR1 and CDR2 from the germline V gene are SGHTA and FQGTGA. The CDR3 region has the DNA TGTGCCAGCAGCTTAACTTCTGGAGCGAGCTCCTACAATGAGCAGTTCTTC. Protein: CASSLTSGASSYNEQFF.

This clone has more than one count but fewer than ten. This chain joins TRBV27 and TRBJ1-3; D is undetermined. Germline V gene data show CDR1 as MNHEY and CDR2 as SMNVEV (reference sequence). V was clipped by 6 bases and J by 4 bases, with 16 bases between them. CDR3 length: 15 amino acids. The CDR3 loop is CASRPGLLGGNTIYF. The CDR3 DNA reads as TGTGCCAGCAGACCTGGGCTTCTAGGAGGAAACACCATATATTTT.

V is TRBV6-5 and J is TRBJ2-3; D gene unclear. Germline assignment: CDR1 MNHEY and CDR2 SVGAGI. V lost 7 bases and J 1 base, leaving 9 bases between the germline ends. CDR3 length: 13 residues. CDR3 nucleotides: TGTGCCAGCACCCCGCCAGGCACAGATACGCAGTATTTT. It translates to CASTPPGTDTQYF.

The J gene is TRBJ1-2, the V gene TRBV13; D unclear. V was trimmed by 5 bases and J by 1 base, leaving 5 bases between them. CDR1 is PRHDT and CDR2 is FYEKMQ in the germline V gene (reference sequence). The CDR3 totals 12 residues. CDR3 region: CASSQINYGYTF. The DNA of the CDR3 is TGTGCCAGCAGCCAGATTAACTATGGCTACACCTTC.

The chain combines TRBV4-3 with TRBJ2-7; 7 positions agree with TRBD2. Germline V gene sequence: CDR1 LGHNA, CDR2 YSLEER. The junction had 23 bases not matched to a gene; V was cut back by 3 bases and J by 3 bases. The CDR3 runs to 20 residues. CDR3 sequence reads: CASSQGVAGDSSQILYEQYF. Written as DNA, the CDR3 is TGCGCCAGCAGCCAGGGCGTAGCGGGTGACTCCTCTCAGATCCTCTACGAGCAGTACTTC.

The chain carries TRBV19 and TRBJ2-5; D is undetermined. CDR1 LNHDA and CDR2 SQIVND come from the germline V gene (reference sequence). V shed 6 bases and J shed 2 bases, with 10 bases lying between them. CDR3 length equals 13 residues. CDR3: CASSLIFQETQYF. The CDR3 bases are TGTGCCAGTAGCCTAATCTTTCAAGAGACCCAGTACTTC.

Only one count was recorded for this clone. The gene calls are TRBV10-3 and TRBJ1-5; weak D call: TRBD1 (5 bases). The CDR3 runs 13 residues. The germline V gene encodes CDR1 ENHRY and CDR2 SYGVKD. Trimming removed 10 bases from V and 3 bases from J, with 13 bases in between. This CDR3 is CASLRGVNQPQHF. The CDR3 nucleotides are TGTGCCAGCCTTCGGGGGGTCAATCAGCCCCAGCATTTT.

The chain is built from TRBV13 and TRBJ1-2, with D unresolved. Germline values: CDR1 PRHDT, CDR2 FYEKMQ (reference sequence). This CDR3 has 12 residues. Between the trimmed V and J ends, which lost 1 base and 4 bases, there was a span of 4 bases. CDR3 loop: CASSLDRYGYTF. Here the CDR3 DNA reads TGTGCCAGCAGCTTAGATCGCTATGGCTACACCTTC.

V is TRBV28 and J is TRBJ1-3, with D maybe TRBD1 (5 bases). The CDR3 spans 14 residues. Germline values: CDR1 MDHEN, CDR2 SYDVKM. V shed 8 bases and J shed 5 bases, with 16 bases lying between them. The CDR3 sequence is CASQGLNIRNTIYF. The CDR3 DNA sequence: TGTGCCAGCCAGGGTCTTAACATTCGAAACACCATATATTTT.

The chain employs TRBV11-3 and TRBJ2-1; either TRBD1 or TRBD2 may supply D (5 bases each). In germline, CDR1 is SGHNT, CDR2 YENEEA. The CDR3 is 15 residues long. Deletions cut 5 bases from V and 5 bases from J, with 16 bases between. CDR3 sequence: CASSPRGPSDNEQFF. The CDR3 region has the DNA TGTGCCAGCAGCCCGAGGGGCCCGTCCGACAATGAGCAGTTCTTC.